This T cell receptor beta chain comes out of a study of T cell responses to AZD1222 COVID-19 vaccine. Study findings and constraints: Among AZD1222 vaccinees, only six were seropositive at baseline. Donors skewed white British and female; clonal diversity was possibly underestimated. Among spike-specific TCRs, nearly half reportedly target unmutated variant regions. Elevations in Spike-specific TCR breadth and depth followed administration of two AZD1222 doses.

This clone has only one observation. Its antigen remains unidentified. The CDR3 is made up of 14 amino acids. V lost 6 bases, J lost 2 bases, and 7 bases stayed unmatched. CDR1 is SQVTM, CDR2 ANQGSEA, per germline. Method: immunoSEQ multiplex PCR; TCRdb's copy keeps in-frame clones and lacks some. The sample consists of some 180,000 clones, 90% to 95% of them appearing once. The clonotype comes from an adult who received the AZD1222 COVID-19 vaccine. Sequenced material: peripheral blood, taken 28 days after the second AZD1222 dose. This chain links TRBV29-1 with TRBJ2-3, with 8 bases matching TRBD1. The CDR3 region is CSVSDRVLTDTQYF. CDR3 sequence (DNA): TGCAGCGTCTCGGACAGGGTACTCACAGATACGCAGTATTTT.